The T cell receptor (beta chain) under discussion was sequenced for a study listed by TCRdb under 2016. With regard to this clonotype: The specificity of this receptor is unknown. Base qualities were left out, and no much larger clone turns up one base away.

Libraries came from RT-PCR. Sequenced on an Illumina MiSeq. TCRdb trimmed public reads at Q25 via fastp, called clones via MiXCR and kept in-frame beta chains. Each CDR3 protein appears once, grouped with its most common genes and DNA. Present in this sample are hundreds of thousands of distinct CDR3 sequences, 11% to 15% of which were seen just once. The ten most abundant clones make up 3.6% of the sample. The sample taken for sequencing was memory CD4+ T cells from blood. This receptor was identified in a female donor in good health, serving as a healthy control.

The nucleotide sequence is TGTGCCAGCAGTTTCTCGACAGGGTCCTACGAGCAGTACTTC. This sequence encodes CASSFSTGSYEQYF. The V and J segments used are TRBV12-3 or TRBV12-4 and TRBJ2-7; TRBD1 aligns with 7 central bases. From the cysteine up to the phenylalanine, the CDR3 has a length of 14 residues. The CDR3 DNA has 42 bases and is translated from base 1. Trimming leaves V shorter by 3 bases and J shorter by 1 base, with the junction holding 3 bases beyond the gene matches.